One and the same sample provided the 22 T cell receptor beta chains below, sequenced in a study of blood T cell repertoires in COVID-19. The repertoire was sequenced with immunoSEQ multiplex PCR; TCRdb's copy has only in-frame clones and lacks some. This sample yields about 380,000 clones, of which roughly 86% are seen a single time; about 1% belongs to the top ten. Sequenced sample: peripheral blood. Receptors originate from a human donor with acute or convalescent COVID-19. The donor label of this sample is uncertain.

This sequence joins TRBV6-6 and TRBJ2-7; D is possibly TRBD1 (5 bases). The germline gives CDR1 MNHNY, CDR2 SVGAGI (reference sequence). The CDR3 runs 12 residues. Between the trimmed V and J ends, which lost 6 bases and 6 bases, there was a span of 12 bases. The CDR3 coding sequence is TGTGCCAGCAGCCAAGACAGAGTCGAGCAGTACTTC. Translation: CASSQDRVEQYF.

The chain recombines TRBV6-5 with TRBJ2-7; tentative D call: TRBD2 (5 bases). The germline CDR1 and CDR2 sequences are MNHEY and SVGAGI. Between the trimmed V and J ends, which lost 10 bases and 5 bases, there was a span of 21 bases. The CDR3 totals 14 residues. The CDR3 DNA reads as TGTGCCACCACGACCAGCGGAAGACCCGACGAGCAGTACTTC. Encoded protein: CATTTSGRPDEQYF.

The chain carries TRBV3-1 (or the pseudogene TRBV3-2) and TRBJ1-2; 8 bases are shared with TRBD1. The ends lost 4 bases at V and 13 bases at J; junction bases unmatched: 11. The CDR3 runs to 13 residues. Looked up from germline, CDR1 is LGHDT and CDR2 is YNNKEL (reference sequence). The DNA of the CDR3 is TGTGCCAGCAGCCCCCGGACAGGGTCGGGCGGCACCTTC. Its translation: CASSPRTGSGGTF.

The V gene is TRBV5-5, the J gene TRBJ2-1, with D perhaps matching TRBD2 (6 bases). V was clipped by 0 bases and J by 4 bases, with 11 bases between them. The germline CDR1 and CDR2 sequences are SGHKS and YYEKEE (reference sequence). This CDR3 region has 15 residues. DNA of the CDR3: TGTGCCAGCAGCTTGGCTCGGGACTTATACAATGAGCAGTTCTTC. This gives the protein CASSLARDLYNEQFF.

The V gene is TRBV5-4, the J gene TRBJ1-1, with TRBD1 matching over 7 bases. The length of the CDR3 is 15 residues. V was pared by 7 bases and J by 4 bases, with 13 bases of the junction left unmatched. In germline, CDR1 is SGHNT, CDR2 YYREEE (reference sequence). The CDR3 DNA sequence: TGTGCCAGCTCCGACCTACAGGGGCGGGTCACTGAAGCTTTCTTT. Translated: CASSDLQGRVTEAFF.

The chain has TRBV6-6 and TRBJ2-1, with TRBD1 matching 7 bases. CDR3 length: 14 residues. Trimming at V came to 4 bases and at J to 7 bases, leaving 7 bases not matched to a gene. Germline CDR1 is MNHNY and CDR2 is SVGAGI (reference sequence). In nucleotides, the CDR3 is TGTGCCAGCAGTTCACAGGGACAGTTGAATGAGCAGTTCTTC. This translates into CASSSQGQLNEQFF.

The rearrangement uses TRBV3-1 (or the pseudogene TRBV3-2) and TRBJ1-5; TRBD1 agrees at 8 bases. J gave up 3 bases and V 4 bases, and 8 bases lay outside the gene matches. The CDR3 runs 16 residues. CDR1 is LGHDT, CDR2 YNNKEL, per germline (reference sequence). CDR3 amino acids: CASSPGQGRFNQPQHF. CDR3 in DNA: TGTGCCAGCAGCCCTGGACAGGGCCGGTTCAATCAGCCCCAGCATTTT.

The CDR3 loop reads CASMKTRPSYEQYF. The CDR3 DNA sequence: TGTGCCAGCATGAAGACACGACCCTCCTACGAGCAGTACTTC. V gene TRBV2 combines with J gene TRBJ2-7; D gene unclear. Deletions cut 7 bases from V and 0 bases from J, with 13 bases between. In germline, CDR1 is SNHLY, CDR2 FYNNEI. There are 14 residues in the CDR3.

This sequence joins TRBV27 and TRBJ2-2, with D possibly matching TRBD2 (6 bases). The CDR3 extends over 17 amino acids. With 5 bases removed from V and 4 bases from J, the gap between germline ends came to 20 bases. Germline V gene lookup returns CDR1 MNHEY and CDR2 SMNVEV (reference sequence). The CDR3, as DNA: TGTGCCAGCAGTCTGGTTCTAACTAGCTACACCACCGGGGAGCTGTTTTTT. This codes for CASSLVLTSYTTGELFF.

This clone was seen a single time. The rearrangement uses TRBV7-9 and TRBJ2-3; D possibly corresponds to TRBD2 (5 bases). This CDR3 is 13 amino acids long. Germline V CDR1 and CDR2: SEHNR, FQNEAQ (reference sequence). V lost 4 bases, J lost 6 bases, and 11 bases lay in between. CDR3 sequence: CASSSPGLDTQYF. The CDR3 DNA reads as TGTGCCAGCAGCTCCCCGGGATTGGATACGCAGTATTTT.

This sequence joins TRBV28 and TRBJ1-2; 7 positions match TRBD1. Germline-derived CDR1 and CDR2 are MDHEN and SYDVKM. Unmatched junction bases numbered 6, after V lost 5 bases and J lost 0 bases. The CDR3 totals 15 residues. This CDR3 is CASSGTAPTNYGYTF. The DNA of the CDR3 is TGTGCCAGCAGTGGGACAGCCCCCACTAACTATGGCTACACCTTC.

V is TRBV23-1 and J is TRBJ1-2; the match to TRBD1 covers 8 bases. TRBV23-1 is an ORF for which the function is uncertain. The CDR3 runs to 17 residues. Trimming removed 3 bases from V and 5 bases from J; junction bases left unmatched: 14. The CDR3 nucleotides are TGCGCCAGCAGTCACCGAGACAGGGGCCACTTGGGTTATGGCTACACCTTC. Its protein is CASSHRDRGHLGYGYTF.

The CDR3 DNA sequence: TGTGCCAGCAAACGGGGGGGTGGGGCCAACGTCCTGACTTTC. Amino acid sequence: CASKRGGGANVLTF. The V and J genes are TRBV27 and TRBJ2-6, with 8 bases matching TRBD2. This CDR3 is 14 amino acids long. The ends lost 7 bases at V and 3 bases at J; junction bases unmatched: 2. CDR1 and CDR2 from the germline V gene are MNHEY and SMNVEV (reference sequence).

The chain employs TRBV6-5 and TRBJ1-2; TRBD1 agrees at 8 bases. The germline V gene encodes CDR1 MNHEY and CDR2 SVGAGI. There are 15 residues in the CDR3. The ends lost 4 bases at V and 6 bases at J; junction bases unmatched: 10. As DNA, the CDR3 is TGTGCCAGCAGTTCCCGTCCGACAGGGGAGGATGGCTACACCTTC. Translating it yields CASSSRPTGEDGYTF.

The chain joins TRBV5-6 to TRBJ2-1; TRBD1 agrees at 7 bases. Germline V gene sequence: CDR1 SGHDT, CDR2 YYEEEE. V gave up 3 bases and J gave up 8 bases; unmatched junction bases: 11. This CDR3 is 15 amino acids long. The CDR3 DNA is TGTGCCAGCAGCTCGATGAGGGGGCCTGTGGATGAGCAGTTCTTC. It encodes CASSSMRGPVDEQFF.

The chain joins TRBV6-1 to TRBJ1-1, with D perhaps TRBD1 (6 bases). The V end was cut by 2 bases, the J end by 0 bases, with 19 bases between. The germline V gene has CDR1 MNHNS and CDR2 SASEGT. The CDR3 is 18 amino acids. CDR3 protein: CASSEFPGGAGMNTEAFF. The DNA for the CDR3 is TGTGCCAGCAGTGAATTCCCTGGGGGGGCGGGTATGAACACTGAAGCTTTCTTT.

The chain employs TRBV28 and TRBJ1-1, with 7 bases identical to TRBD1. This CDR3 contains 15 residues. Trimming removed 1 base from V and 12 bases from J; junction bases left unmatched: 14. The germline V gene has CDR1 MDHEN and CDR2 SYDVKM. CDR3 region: CASSLSPPTGQNPFF. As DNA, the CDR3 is TGTGCCAGCAGTTTATCCCCACCCACGGGACAGAACCCTTTCTTT.

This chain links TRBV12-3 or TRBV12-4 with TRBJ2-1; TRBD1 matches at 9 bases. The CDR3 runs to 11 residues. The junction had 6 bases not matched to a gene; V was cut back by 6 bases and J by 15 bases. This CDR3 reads CASSPGTGWFF. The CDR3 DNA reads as TGTGCCAGCAGCCCCGGGACAGGGTGGTTCTTC.

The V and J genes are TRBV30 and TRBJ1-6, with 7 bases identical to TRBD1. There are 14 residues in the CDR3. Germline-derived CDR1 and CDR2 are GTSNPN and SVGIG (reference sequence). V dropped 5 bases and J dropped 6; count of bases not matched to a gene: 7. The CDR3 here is CAWATGTVNSPLHF. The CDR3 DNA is TGTGCCTGGGCAACCGGGACAGTTAATTCACCCCTCCACTTT.

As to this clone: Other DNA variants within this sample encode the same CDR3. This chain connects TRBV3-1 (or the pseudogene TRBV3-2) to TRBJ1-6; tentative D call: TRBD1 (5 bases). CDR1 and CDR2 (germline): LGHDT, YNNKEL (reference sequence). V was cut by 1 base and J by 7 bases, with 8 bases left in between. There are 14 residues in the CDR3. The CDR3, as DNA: TGTGCCAGCAGCCAAGGGACAACCAATTCACCCCTCCACTTT. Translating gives CASSQGTTNSPLHF.

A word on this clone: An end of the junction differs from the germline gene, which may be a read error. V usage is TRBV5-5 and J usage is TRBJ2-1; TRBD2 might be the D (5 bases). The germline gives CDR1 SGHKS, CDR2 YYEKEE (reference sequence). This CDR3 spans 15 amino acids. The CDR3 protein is CASSLGTGSFNEQFF. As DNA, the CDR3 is TGTGCCAGCAGCTTGGGTACGGGATCCTTCAATGAGCAGTTCTTC.

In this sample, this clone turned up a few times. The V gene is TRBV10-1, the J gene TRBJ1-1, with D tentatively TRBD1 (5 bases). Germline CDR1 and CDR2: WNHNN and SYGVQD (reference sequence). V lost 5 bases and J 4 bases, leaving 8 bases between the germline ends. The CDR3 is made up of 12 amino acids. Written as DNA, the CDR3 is TGCGCCAGCAGTTCCAGGGCCACTGAAGCTTTCTTT. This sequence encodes CASSSRATEAFF.